The T cell receptor (beta chain) described here comes from a study of T cell repertoires in cytomegalovirus infection. Study summary: Shared public TCR beta signatures pointed to both CMV infection and a matching HLA type. Study conclusions and caveats: HLA-C-restricted TCR beta clonotypes specific for CMV led the ex vivo response. The study identified carriers of CMV plus the relevant HLA from cumulative public TCR beta family frequency.

MiXCR, applied by TCRdb to the reads, yields one record per CDR3 protein. The sample yields around 550,000 distinct CDR3 sequences, more than 25% seen once. This clonotype was counted only a few times. What it recognizes is unknown. The CDR3 contains 15 residues. The V end lost 7 bases, the J end lost 7 bases, and 20 bases lay between the germline ends. The source of this sequence is a human donor in good health (CMV status not recorded). Some clones in this sample may be carry-over from other donors' samples. The chain is built from TRBV12-3 or TRBV12-4 and TRBJ2-1, with D possibly being TRBD1 or TRBD2 (5 bases each). Sequenced material: PBMCs. The CDR3 reads CASKQRGEGTNEQFF. The CDR3, as DNA: TGTGCCAGCAAACAGAGGGGCGAGGGAACAAATGAGCAGTTCTTC.